This TCR beta chain comes out of a study of TIL therapy for anti-PD-1-resistant metastatic lung cancer (dated by TCRdb to the early 2020s). The study in broad terms: Tumors were harvested before any PD-1/PD-L1 blockade; patients then received nivolumab, and those progressing received lymphodepletion, expanded TIL infusion and IL-2. Enrolled patients had a median age of approximately 49 years (range 38-75) and a median tumor PD-L1 proportion score of about 5.9%. The cohort was predominantly lung adenocarcinoma, with four EGFR-mutant and two ALK-rearranged tumors, and half of patients were current or former smokers. A median non-synonymous tumor mutation burden of around 1.4 mutations per megabase was determined across the cohort by whole-exome sequencing. Clonotypes were tracked across tumor, expanded TIL product and serial blood samples by T cell receptor beta sequencing of tumor and peripheral blood.

General conclusions and limits of the study: Clonotypes from the infused TIL partially replaced the baseline peripheral repertoire and then declined over months, and persistence showed no apparent association with response. Because the cohort was highly selected, with more treatment-naive, never-smoker and oncogene-addicted patients than is typical, generalizability is limited. The study protocol defined all tumor marker inferences as exploratory.

Using bias-controlled multiplex PCR with the immunoSEQ v3 hsTCRB kit, the TCR beta CDR3 regions were amplified from genomic DNA. TCR libraries were sequenced on an Illumina NextSeq 500 to 1.5 million to 2.5 million read pairs for survey level or about 5-6.5 million for deep level. The original pipeline was this. Clonality was reported by immunoSEQ Analyzer software, which also assigned V, D and J genes and filtered out non-productive sequences. Repertoires were compared by productive Simpson clonality and by the Morisita overlap index of productive TRB rearrangements between infused TIL and blood. The absolute count of a clonotype in blood was estimated by multiplying the lymphocyte count by the CD3+ fraction and by the productive frequency of the clone. TCRdb holds this immuneACCESS table with in-frame rearrangements only. Some clones are missing; in checked studies, unresolved V genes explain under half, and the rest has no known cause. V and J calls and clone size are as listed in that table; D and trimming were resolved from the DNA. Recorded for this sample are roughly 16,000 clones; about 83% of them occurred a single time. The leading ten clones occupy approximately 0.85% of the sample.

Explained via the paper, the time point label denotes: pre-treatment sample, taken before nivolumab and TIL therapy. Adults with stage 4 NSCLC were enrolled in a dual-center phase I trial from October 2017 to early 2020. The samples were obtained from a phase I trial that was single-arm and open-label and tested tumor-infiltrating lymphocyte therapy combined with nivolumab in advanced non-small cell lung cancer. Blood mononuclear cells from EDTA tubes were isolated by Ficoll gradient, snap-frozen as pellets, and DNA was extracted with a Qiagen mini-prep kit. A remark on this clone: There is no known antigen for this receptor. No quality values exist for individual bases; no much larger clone is one base distant.

The clonotype comes from a person aged 25 to 85 with non-small cell lung cancer. Sequenced here: blood, sampled at baseline.

This receptor carries the CDR3 CAISDRDLYEQYV. The DNA sequence follows: TGTGCCATCAGCGACAGGGACTTATACGAGCAGTACGTC. The V gene is TRBV10-3 and the J gene is TRBJ2-7, and TRBD1 may be the D gene, going by 7 matching bases. The CDR3 holds 13 amino acids from the cysteine to the valine. Of all the DNA, just the CDR3 is kept, 39 bases in frame from base 1. Between the V and J ends, shortened by 6 bases and 4 bases respectively, the junction contains 13 bases. CDR1 and CDR2 are drawn from the germline V gene: ENHRY, SYGVKD.